This entry lists 21 T cell receptor beta chains sequenced from one sample in a study of blood T cell repertoires in COVID-19. This table comes from immunoSEQ multiplex PCR, and its TCRdb copy is limited to in-frame clones, with some not included. This table has approximately 350,000 clones, roughly 90% appearing once. The sample taken for sequencing was peripheral blood. These receptors were collected from a woman in her 70s with COVID-19, enrolled during active disease.

This clone showed up just a few times. The chain joins TRBV4-1 to TRBJ1-6, with D perhaps matching TRBD1 (5 bases). In germline, CDR1 is MGHRA, CDR2 YSYEKL. V lost 0 bases and J lost 7, with 7 bases in between. The CDR3 length is 14 residues. The CDR3, as DNA: TGCGCCAGCAGCCAAGAAGGGGCGAATTCACCCCTCCACTTT. Translated, it gives CASSQEGANSPLHF.

The J gene is TRBJ2-3, the V gene TRBV18, with 9 bases lining up with TRBD1. With V trimmed by 6 bases and J by 4 bases, 5 bases remained unmatched. This CDR3 is 14 amino acids long. Looked up from germline, CDR1 is KGHSH and CDR2 is LQKENI. Here the CDR3 DNA reads TGTGCCAGCTCCCCGGGACAGGGCCCAGATACGCAGTATTTT. It codes for CASSPGQGPDTQYF.

The genes are TRBV28 and TRBJ2-3, with D maybe TRBD2 (6 bases). This CDR3 is 11 amino acids long. Trimming cost V 7 bases and J 11 bases, with 13 bases left between them. In germline, CDR1 is MDHEN, CDR2 SYDVKM. In DNA, the CDR3 is TGTGCCAGCACCATGGGGGGTAAGCAGTATTTT. It is translated as CASTMGGKQYF. The full variable domain, rest sourced from reference TRBV28 and TRBJ2-3, is DVKVTQSSRYLVKRTGEKVFLECVQDMDHENMFWYRQDPGLGLRLIYFSYDVKMKEKGDIPEGYSVSREKKERFSLILESASTNQTSMYLCASTMGGKQYFGPGTRLTVL.

The chain recombines TRBV11-2 with TRBJ2-3, with TRBD1 matching over 10 bases. Trimming at V came to 3 bases and at J to 1 base, leaving 7 bases not matched to a gene. This CDR3 has 17 residues. The V gene's germline CDR1 is SGHAT and CDR2 FQNNGV. For the CDR3, the DNA is TGTGCCAGCAGCTTGGGGGACAGGGGTTTTGGCACAGATACGCAGTATTTT. Its protein is CASSLGDRGFGTDTQYF.

The sample holds one count of this clone. The rearrangement uses TRBV5-6 and TRBJ1-1; 7 nucleotides line up with TRBD1. V lost 4 bases to trimming and J lost 0 bases; unmatched junction nucleotides: 6. CDR1 is SGHDT and CDR2 is YYEEEE in the germline V gene. This CDR3 has 15 residues. The CDR3 protein is CASSPTGQLNTEAFF. As DNA, the CDR3 is TGTGCCAGCAGCCCGACGGGACAGCTGAACACTGAAGCTTTCTTT. Using reference TRBV5-6 and TRBJ1-1 for the parts outside the CDR3, the full variable domain is DAGVTQSPTHLIKTRGQQVTLRCSPKSGHDTVSWYQQALGQGPQFIFQYYEEEERQRGNFPDRFSGHQFPNYSSELNVNALLLGDSALYLCASSPTGQLNTEAFFGQGTRLTVV.

The V gene is TRBV28, the J gene TRBJ2-5; the match to TRBD2 covers 7 bases. V lost 2 bases, J lost 7 bases, and 13 bases stayed unmatched. The germline V gene encodes CDR1 MDHEN and CDR2 SYDVKM. The CDR3 extends over 16 amino acids. DNA of the CDR3: TGTGCCAGCAGTTTACCGGCTAGCGGACCAAGACCGACCCAGTACTTC. Translated, it gives CASSLPASGPRPTQYF.

This chain links TRBV29-1 with TRBJ2-5; D might be TRBD2 (5 bases). Per germline, CDR1 SQVTM and CDR2 ANQGSEA. Trimming shortened V by 6 bases and J by 5 bases, and 13 bases separated the two germline ends. CDR3 length: 12 amino acids. In DNA form, the CDR3 reads TGCAGCGTCGAGGGTGACGGGGAGACCCAGTACTTC. It codes for CSVEGDGETQYF.

The chain is built from TRBV7-2 and TRBJ2-2; TRBD2 agrees at 7 bases. J was trimmed by 7 bases and V by 5 bases; bases with no gene match: 10. CDR1 is SGHTA and CDR2 is FQGNSA in the germline V gene. There are 15 residues in the CDR3. Here the CDR3 reads CASSPYGLEDGELFF. The CDR3 DNA follows: TGTGCCAGCAGCCCATACGGACTAGAGGACGGGGAGCTGTTTTTT.

The chain joins TRBV6-5 to TRBJ1-2, with TRBD1 matching 8 bases. Trimming at V came to 5 bases and at J to 4 bases, leaving 6 bases not matched to a gene. This CDR3 has 14 amino acids. Germline CDR1 MNHEY, CDR2 SVGAGI. CDR3 loop: CASSRTGKGYGYTF. The CDR3 DNA reads as TGTGCCAGCAGTCGGACAGGGAAGGGCTATGGCTACACCTTC.

This chain joins TRBV7-2 and TRBJ1-2; D gene uncertain. Trimming took 3 bases from V and 6 from J, leaving 17 bases between them. CDR1 and CDR2 (germline): SGHTA, FQGNSA. The CDR3 runs to 15 residues. CDR3 amino acids: CASSFGSGRFDGYTF. The CDR3 nucleotides read TGTGCCAGCAGCTTTGGCTCAGGTAGATTCGATGGCTACACCTTC.

This chain uses TRBV5-1 with TRBJ1-3, with 8 bases lining up with TRBD1. This CDR3 region has 14 residues. J lost 8 bases, V lost 4 bases, and 8 bases had no gene match. Germline V gene lookup returns CDR1 SGHRS and CDR2 YFSETQ. The DNA of the CDR3 is TGCGCCAGCAGCCCGGACAGGGCGAGGGACACCATATATTTT. This sequence encodes CASSPDRARDTIYF.

The chain combines TRBV11-2 with TRBJ2-1; 10 nucleotides line up with TRBD2. The V and J ends lost 1 base and 0 bases, in that order; junction bases with no gene match: 3. CDR1 is SGHAT, CDR2 FQNNGV, per germline. The CDR3 length is 17 residues. CDR3 sequence: CASSLVSGGSSYNEQFF. In nucleotides, the CDR3 is TGTGCCAGCAGCTTAGTTAGCGGGGGGAGCTCCTACAATGAGCAGTTCTTC.

The V and J genes are TRBV7-2 and TRBJ2-1; TRBD2 matches at 7 bases. The CDR3 runs 20 residues. Trimming at V came to 0 bases and at J to 8 bases, leaving 22 bases not matched to a gene. Germline CDR1 reads SGHTA; CDR2 reads FQGNSA. The CDR3 nucleotides read TGTGCCAGCAGCTTAGCCTTTCAAACAACCCGGGACTACCATCGGGATGAGCAGTTCTTC. This gives the protein CASSLAFQTTRDYHRDEQFF.

The V call is TRBV5-6, the J call TRBJ1-2; the D gene is possibly TRBD1 (5 bases). The germline V gene has CDR1 SGHDT and CDR2 YYEEEE. CDR3 length equals 13 residues. V lost 4 bases to trimming and J lost 4 bases, with 11 bases between them. CDR3 DNA sequence: TGTGCCAGCAGCGCTGGACAACCCTATGGCTACACCTTC. It encodes CASSAGQPYGYTF.

V is TRBV4-3 and J is TRBJ1-6, with 11 bases aligning to TRBD1. This CDR3 has 16 residues. Losses at the gene ends were 4 bases for V and 7 bases for J; bases not matched to a gene: 6. Germline-derived CDR1 and CDR2 are LGHNA and YSLEER. CDR3 sequence: CASSRDRGAANSPLHF. CDR3 DNA: TGCGCCAGCAGCCGGGACAGGGGGGCGGCAAATTCACCCCTCCACTTT.

The V and J genes are TRBV19 and TRBJ1-2; no firm D call. The V end was cut by 6 bases, the J end by 2 bases, with 10 bases between. The CDR3 spans 13 residues. CDR1 LNHDA and CDR2 SQIVND come from the germline V gene (reference sequence). The CDR3 region has the DNA TGTGCCAGTAGAGAGGACTTCAACTATGGCTACACCTTC. It translates to CASREDFNYGYTF.

This chain uses TRBV30 with TRBJ2-3, with D maybe TRBD1 (6 bases). The V end lost 3 bases, the J end lost 6 bases, and 10 bases lay between the germline ends. The CDR3 sequence is 12 residues long. CDR1 and CDR2 from the germline V gene are GTSNPN and SVGIG (reference sequence). CDR3 coding DNA: TGTGCCTGGAGCCTGGACAGTGATACGCAGTATTTT. This translates into CAWSLDSDTQYF.

This chain joins TRBV30 and TRBJ1-5; TRBD1 matches 11 bases. CDR3 length equals 15 residues. Unmatched junction bases numbered 8, after V lost 5 bases and J lost 5 bases. Germline CDR1 is GTSNPN and CDR2 is SVGIG (reference sequence). The CDR3 is CAWSLGTGGHQPQHF. CDR3 bases: TGTGCCTGGTCCCTTGGGACAGGGGGACATCAGCCCCAGCATTTT. Looking up the rest from reference TRBV30 and TRBJ1-5 gives the full variable domain: SQTIHQWPATLVQPVGSPLSLECTVEGTSNPNLYWYRQAAGRGLQLLFYSVGIGQISSEVPQNLSASRPQDRQFILSSKKLLLSDSGFYLCAWSLGTGGHQPQHFGDGTRLSIL.

V is TRBV27 and J is TRBJ1-1, with a weak D call TRBD1 (5 bases). Trimming stripped 4 bases from V and 0 bases from J, with 6 bases between. This CDR3 comprises 13 residues. CDR1 is MNHEY and CDR2 is SMNVEV in the germline V gene (reference sequence). The DNA for the CDR3 is TGTGCCAGCAGTTCGACAGTGAACACTGAAGCTTTCTTT. Translation: CASSSTVNTEAFF.

The chain recombines TRBV2 with TRBJ2-2; D ambiguous. Germline V gene data show CDR1 as SNHLY and CDR2 as FYNNEI. The CDR3 sequence is 21 residues long. V was clipped by 0 bases and J by 0 bases, with 23 bases between them. The CDR3 protein is CASSEADRVSRLVPNTGELFF. The CDR3 DNA reads TGTGCCAGCAGTGAAGCGGATCGGGTTAGCCGACTGGTACCGAACACCGGGGAGCTGTTTTTT.

The rearrangement links TRBV30 to TRBJ1-6, with D perhaps matching TRBD1 (5 bases). V lost 5 bases and J lost 8, with 13 bases in between. Germline CDR1 GTSNPN, CDR2 SVGIG (reference sequence). The CDR3 is 13 amino acids. CDR3 region: CAWAGDGYSPLHF. As DNA, the CDR3 is TGTGCCTGGGCGGGGGATGGGTATTCACCCCTCCACTTT.